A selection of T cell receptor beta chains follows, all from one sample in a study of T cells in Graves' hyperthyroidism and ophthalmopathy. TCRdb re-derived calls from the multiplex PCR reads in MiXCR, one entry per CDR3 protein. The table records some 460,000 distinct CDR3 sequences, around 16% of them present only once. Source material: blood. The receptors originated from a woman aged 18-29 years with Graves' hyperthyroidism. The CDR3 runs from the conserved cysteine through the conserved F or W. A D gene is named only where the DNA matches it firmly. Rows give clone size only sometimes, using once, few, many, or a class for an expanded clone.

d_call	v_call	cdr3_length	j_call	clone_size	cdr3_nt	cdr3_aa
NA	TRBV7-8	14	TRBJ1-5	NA	TGTGCCAGCAGCTCCCCTGGGGCGCCTCTGCCCCAGCATTTT	CASSSPGAPLPQHF
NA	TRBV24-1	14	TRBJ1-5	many	TGTGCCACCAGTGGTCCAGGGCGCAATCAGCCCCAGCATTTT	CATSGPGRNQPQHF
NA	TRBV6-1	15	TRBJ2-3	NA	TGTGCCAGCAGTGAAATACGGACTAGCACAGATACGCAGTATTTT	CASSEIRTSTDTQYF
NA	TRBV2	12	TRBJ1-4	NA	TGTGCCAGCGGGGCCTGGGATGAAAAACTGTTTTTT	CASGAWDEKLFF
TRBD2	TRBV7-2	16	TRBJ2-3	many	TGTGCCAGCAGCCCCGGGAGGGGTTTAGGCACAGATACGCAGTATTTT	CASSPGRGLGTDTQYF
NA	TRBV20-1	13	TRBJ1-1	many	TGCAGTGCTAGAGATCTGGAGGGCACTGAAGCTTTCTTT	CSARDLEGTEAFF
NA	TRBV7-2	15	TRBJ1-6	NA	TGTGCCAGCAGCTTAATTGTTGCAGCAAATTCACCCCTCCACTTT	CASSLIVAANSPLHF
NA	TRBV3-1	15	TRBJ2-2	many	TGTGCCAGCAGCCAAGCTGGGCTCGACACCGGGGAGCTGTTTTTT	CASSQAGLDTGELFF
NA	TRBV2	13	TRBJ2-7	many	TGTGCCAGCAGTGTCGAACTACACTACGAGCAGTACTTC	CASSVELHYEQYF
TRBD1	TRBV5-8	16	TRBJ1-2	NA	TGTGCCAGCAGCACCGGACAGGACATTTTCCGCTATGGCTACACCTTC	CASSTGQDIFRYGYTF
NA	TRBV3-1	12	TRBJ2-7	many	TGTGCCAGCAGCCAAGATTTCGGGAGGCAGTACTTC	CASSQDFGRQYF
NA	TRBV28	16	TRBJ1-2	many	TGTGCCAGCAGTCCTACTCAGGGAGGTGGTAACTATGGCTACACCTTC	CASSPTQGGGNYGYTF
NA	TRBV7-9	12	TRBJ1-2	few	TGTGCCAGCAGCTTATGGGTCTATGGCTACACCTTC	CASSLWVYGYTF
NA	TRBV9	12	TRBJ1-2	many	TGTGCCAGCAGCGCGGGGCCGTATGGCTACACCTTC	CASSAGPYGYTF
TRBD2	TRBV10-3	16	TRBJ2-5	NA	TGTGCCACAATGGGACTAGCGGGAGGCCCACAAGAGACCCAGTACTTC	CATMGLAGGPQETQYF
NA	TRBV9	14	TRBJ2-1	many	TGTGCCAGCAGCGTAGGTCCAGACCCCGATGAGCAGTTCTTC	CASSVGPDPDEQFF
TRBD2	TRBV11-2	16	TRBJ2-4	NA	TGTGCCAGCAGTCCTAACGGGGGGTTAGCCAAAAACATTCAGTACTTC	CASSPNGGLAKNIQYF
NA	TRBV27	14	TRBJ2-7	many	TGTGCCAGCGGGACCCACCGAGGCCCTGAGGAGCAGTACTTC	CASGTHRGPEEQYF
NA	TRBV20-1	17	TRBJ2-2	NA	TGCAGTGATAGAGATCGGCGGACAGCCCCGAACACCGGGGAGCTGTTTTTT	CSDRDRRTAPNTGELFF
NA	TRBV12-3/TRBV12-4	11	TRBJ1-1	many	TGTGCCAGCAATCGAGGATACCGAGCTTTCTTT	CASNRGYRAFF
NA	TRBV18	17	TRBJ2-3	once	TGTGCCAGCTCACCAAGGGGAGCAGGTGTGGAGACAGATACGCGGTATTTT	CASSPRGAGVETDTRYF
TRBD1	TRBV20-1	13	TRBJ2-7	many	TGCAGTACCAGAGACAGGGCCCCCTACGAGCAGTACTTC	CSTRDRAPYEQYF
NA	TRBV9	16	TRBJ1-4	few	TGTGCCAGCAGCGTAGGGCAGGGAGGCCCTAATGAAAAACTGTTTTTT	CASSVGQGGPNEKLFF
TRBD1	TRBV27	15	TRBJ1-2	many	TGTGCCAGCAGACGTAACAGGGGGCCTGCCTATGGCTACACCTTC	CASRRNRGPAYGYTF
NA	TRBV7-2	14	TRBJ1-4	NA	TGTGCCAGCAGCTCAGTCGGGGGTTTTGAAAAACTGTTTTTT	CASSSVGGFEKLFF
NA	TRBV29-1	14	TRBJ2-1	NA	TGCAGCGTTGTTTGGCACCCAAGGCGCGATGAGCAGTTCTTC	CSVVWHPRRDEQFF
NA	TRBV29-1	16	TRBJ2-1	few	TGCAGCGTTGAAGATCAAGAAAGACGCTCCTACAATGAGCAGTTCTTC	CSVEDQERRSYNEQFF
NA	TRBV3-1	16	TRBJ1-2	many	TGTGCCAGCAGCCAAGATTGGGGAGACGGAGTCTATGGCTACACCTTC	CASSQDWGDGVYGYTF
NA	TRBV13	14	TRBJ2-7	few	TGTGCCAGCAGCACCCGGACCGTCCCCAACGAGCAGTACTTC	CASSTRTVPNEQYF
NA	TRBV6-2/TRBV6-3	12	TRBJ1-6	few	TGTGCCAGCAGTTACCAGGGCTCACCCCTCCACTTT	CASSYQGSPLHF
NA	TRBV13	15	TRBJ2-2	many	TGTGCCAGCAGCTTGGGCACAGGGAACACCGGGGAGCTGTTTTTT	CASSLGTGNTGELFF
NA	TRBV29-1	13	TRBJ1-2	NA	TGCAGCGTTGAGTTTAACAGCCTCTATGGCTACACCTTC	CSVEFNSLYGYTF